This T cell receptor beta chain was recorded in a study of CD8 T cells in Susac syndrome. RNA in amounts of roughly 0.5 to 1 ug was reverse transcribed with random hexamers. TCRdb re-derived calls from the immunoSEQ multiplex PCR reads in MiXCR, one entry per CDR3 protein. The repertoire holds approximately 260,000 distinct CDR3 sequences, with almost 97% as singletons. The CDR3 spans 16 residues. The V and J ends lost 2 bases and 0 bases respectively, with 11 bases between them. The germline V gene encodes CDR1 MGHRA and CDR2 YSYEKL. The receptor was derived from a human donor with Susac syndrome. The chain couples TRBV4-1 to TRBJ2-4, with a tentative D call TRBD2 (5 bases). The source material was CD4+ T cells from PBMCs. The CDR3: CASSQPARVAKNIQYF. For the CDR3, the DNA is TGCGCCAGCAGCCAACCTGCGCGGGTAGCCAAAAACATTCAGTACTTC.